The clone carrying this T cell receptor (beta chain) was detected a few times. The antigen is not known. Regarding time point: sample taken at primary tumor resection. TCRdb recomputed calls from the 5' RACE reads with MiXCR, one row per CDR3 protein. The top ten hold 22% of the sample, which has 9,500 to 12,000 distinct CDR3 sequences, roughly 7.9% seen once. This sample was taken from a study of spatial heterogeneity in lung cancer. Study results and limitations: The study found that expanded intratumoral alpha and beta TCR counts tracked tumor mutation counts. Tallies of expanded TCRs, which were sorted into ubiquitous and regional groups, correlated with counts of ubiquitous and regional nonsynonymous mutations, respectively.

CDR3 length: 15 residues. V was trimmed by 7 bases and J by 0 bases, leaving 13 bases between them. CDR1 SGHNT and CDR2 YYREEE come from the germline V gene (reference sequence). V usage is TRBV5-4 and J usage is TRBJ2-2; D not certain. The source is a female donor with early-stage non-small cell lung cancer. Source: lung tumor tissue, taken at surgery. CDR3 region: CASSSEVANTGELFF. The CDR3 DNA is TGTGCCAGCTCGTCTGAAGTTGCGAACACCGGGGAGCTGTTTTTT.